This T cell receptor beta chain was identified in a study of early T cells in non-severe SARS-CoV-2 infection. Study outcomes and limitations: Clonotype matching in VDJdb favored anti-spike CD8 responses and did not capture private and CD4 specificities.

This clonotype was detected many times. Its antigen is undetermined. Germline V lookup: CDR1 SEHNR, CDR2 FQNEAQ (reference sequence). V lost 1 base, J lost 0 bases, and 6 bases lay in between. The CDR3 runs 14 residues. TCRdb re-called the 5' RACE reads with MiXCR, one entry per CDR3 protein. This sample has around 53,000 distinct CDR3 sequences, with about 7.8% found just once. The sequence was collected from an adult who was a healthcare worker with PCR-confirmed SARS-CoV-2 infection or an uninfected control (not recorded which). V usage is TRBV7-9 and J usage is TRBJ1-1; D gene uncertain. The sample was whole blood. CDR3: CASSLVVVNTEAFF. The CDR3 DNA follows: TGTGCCAGCAGCTTAGTGGTCGTGAACACTGAAGCTTTCTTT.